This T cell receptor beta chain comes out of a study of T cells in Graves' hyperthyroidism and ophthalmopathy. Authors of the study amplified TCR beta CDR3 regions from RNA transcripts. Carried out on the TCR CDR3, a first-round RT-PCR used the HTBI primer set. In TCRdb, the multiplex PCR reads were re-called with MiXCR into one record per CDR3 protein. The sample carries hundreds of thousands of distinct CDR3 sequences, roughly 15% recorded once. Findings and limits, study-wide: A 13 V-J signature model discriminated ophthalmopathy versus stable hyperthyroidism. Most thyroid clonotypes with frequency above 0.001 were detected in blood.

At least ten counts were recorded for this clonotype. Its target is unknown. The CDR3 loop spans 15 amino acids. Trimming shortened V by 5 bases and J by 0 bases, and 13 bases separated the two germline ends. CDR1 and CDR2 (germline): SGHRS, YFSETQ. Uncontrolled infection, other autoimmune disease, pregnancy or lactation excluded patients. Used for diagnoses were clinical symptoms, serum thyroxine and TRAb, thyroid ultrasound and orbital computed tomography. The clonotype was recovered from a woman in her sixties with Graves' ophthalmopathy. The sequencing input was blood. The V call is TRBV5-1, the J call TRBJ2-3, with a possible D match to TRBD2 (5 bases). The CDR3: CASSYSGVSTDTQYF. In DNA, the CDR3 is TGCGCCAGCAGTTACAGCGGTGTCAGCACAGATACGCAGTATTTT.